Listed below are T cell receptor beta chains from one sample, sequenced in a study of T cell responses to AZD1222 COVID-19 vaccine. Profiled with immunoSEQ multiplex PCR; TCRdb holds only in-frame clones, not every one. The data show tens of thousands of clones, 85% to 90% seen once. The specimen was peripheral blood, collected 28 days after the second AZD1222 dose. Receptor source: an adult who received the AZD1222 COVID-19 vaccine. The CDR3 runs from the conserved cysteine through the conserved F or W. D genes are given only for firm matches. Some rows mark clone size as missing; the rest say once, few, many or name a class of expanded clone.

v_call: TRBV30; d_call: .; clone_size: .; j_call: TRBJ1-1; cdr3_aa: CAWSVSVNTEAFF; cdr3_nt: TGTGCCTGGAGTGTATCTGTGAACACTGAAGCTTTCTTT
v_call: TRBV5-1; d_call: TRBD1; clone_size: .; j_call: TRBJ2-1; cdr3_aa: CASSLVGDRLYNEQFF; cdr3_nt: TGCGCCAGCAGCTTGGTTGGGGACAGGCTCTACAATGAGCAGTTCTTC
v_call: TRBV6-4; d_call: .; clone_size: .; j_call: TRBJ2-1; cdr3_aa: CASSDSGTPNNEQFF; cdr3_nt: TGTGCCAGCAGTGACTCAGGGACTCCCAACAATGAGCAGTTCTTC
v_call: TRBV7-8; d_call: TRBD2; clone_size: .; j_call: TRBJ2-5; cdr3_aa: CASSQLAGGLQETQYF; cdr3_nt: TGTGCCAGCAGCCAATTAGCGGGGGGTTTACAAGAGACCCAGTACTTC
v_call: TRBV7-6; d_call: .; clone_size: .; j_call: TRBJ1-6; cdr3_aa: CASSLGSSGLNPRPLHF; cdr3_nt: TGTGCCAGCAGCTTAGGATCGTCGGGACTGAATCCTCGGCCCCTCCACTTT
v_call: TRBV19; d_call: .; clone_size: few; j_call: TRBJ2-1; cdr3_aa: CASSIDHGTAERNEQFF; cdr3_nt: TGTGCCAGTAGTATAGATCACGGCACCGCGGAACGAAATGAGCAGTTCTTC
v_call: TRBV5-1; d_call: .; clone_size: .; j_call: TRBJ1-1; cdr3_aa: CASSPAGGSVNTEAFF; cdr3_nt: TGCGCCAGCAGTCCGGCGGGGGGATCAGTGAACACTGAAGCTTTCTTT
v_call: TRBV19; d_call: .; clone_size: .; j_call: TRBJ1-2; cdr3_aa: CASSIAGLGGYTF; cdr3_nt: TGTGCCAGTAGTATAGCGGGGTTGGGGGGCTACACCTTC
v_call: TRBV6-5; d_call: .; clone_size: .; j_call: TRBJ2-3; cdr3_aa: CASSYRGTGKDTQYF; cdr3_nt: TGTGCCAGCAGTTACCGGGGGACGGGCAAAGATACGCAGTATTTT
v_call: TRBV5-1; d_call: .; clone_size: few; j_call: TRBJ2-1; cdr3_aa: CASSLDGQYNEQFF; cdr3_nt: TGCGCCAGCAGCTTGGACGGACAGTACAATGAGCAGTTCTTC
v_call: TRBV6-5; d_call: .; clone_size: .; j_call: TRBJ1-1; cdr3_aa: CASSRWIPSEAFF; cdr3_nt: TGTGCCAGCAGTAGATGGATACCCTCTGAAGCTTTCTTT
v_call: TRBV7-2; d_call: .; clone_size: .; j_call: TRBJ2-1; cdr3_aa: CASSDRDPLYNEQFF; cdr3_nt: TGTGCCAGCAGCGACCGGGACCCACTTTACAATGAGCAGTTCTTC
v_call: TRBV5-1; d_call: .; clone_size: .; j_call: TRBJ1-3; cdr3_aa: CASRVDSGNTIYF; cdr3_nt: TGCGCCAGCAGGGTGGACTCTGGAAACACCATATATTTT
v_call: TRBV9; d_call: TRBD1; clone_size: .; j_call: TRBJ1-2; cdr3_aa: CASSVSDRGFSGYTF; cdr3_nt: TGTGCCAGCAGCGTATCGGACAGGGGGTTCAGCGGCTACACCTTC
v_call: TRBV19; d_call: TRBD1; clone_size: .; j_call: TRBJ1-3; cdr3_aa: CASSPQTGSSGNTIYF; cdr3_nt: TGTGCCAGTAGTCCCCAGACAGGGAGCTCTGGAAACACCATATATTTT
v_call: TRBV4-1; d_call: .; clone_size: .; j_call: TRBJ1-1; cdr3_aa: CASSLIRGVQAFF; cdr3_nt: TGCGCCAGCAGCCTCATCCGAGGGGTACAAGCTTTCTTT
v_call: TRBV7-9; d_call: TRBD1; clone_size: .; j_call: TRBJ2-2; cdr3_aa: CASSQDRVVGTGELFF; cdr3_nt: TGTGCCAGCAGCCAGGACAGGGTTGTTGGCACCGGGGAGCTGTTTTTT
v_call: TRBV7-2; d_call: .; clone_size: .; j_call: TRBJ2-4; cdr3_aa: CASSPRLSGIANIQYF; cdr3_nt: TGTGCCAGCAGCCCGAGACTCTCGGGAATAGCAAACATTCAGTACTTC
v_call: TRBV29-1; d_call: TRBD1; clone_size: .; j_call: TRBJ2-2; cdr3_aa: CSADRGTGELFF; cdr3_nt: TGCAGCGCCGACAGGGGGACCGGGGAGCTGTTTTTT
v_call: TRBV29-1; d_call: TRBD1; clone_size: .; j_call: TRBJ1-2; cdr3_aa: CSVESQGADGYTF; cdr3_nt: TGCAGCGTTGAAAGTCAGGGGGCTGATGGCTACACCTTC
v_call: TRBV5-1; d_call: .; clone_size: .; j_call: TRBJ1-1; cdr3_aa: CASSLEAEVAFF; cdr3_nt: TGCGCCAGCAGCTTGGAGGCTGAGGTGGCTTTCTTT
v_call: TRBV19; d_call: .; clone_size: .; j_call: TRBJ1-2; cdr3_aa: CASRWGSGYTF; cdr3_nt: TGTGCCAGTAGGTGGGGGAGCGGCTACACCTTC
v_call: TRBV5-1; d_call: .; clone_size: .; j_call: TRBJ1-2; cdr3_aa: CASSLVGQTSNLDGYTF; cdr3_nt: TGCGCCAGCAGCTTGGTGGGGCAGACCTCTAACCTCGATGGCTACACCTTC
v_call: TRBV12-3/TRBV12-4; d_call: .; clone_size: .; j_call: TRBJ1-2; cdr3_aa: CASSLGFNGYTF; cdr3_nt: TGTGCCAGCAGTTTAGGCTTTAACGGCTACACCTTC